The 31 T cell receptor beta chains reported below all come from one sample, sequenced in a study of T cells in Graves' hyperthyroidism and ophthalmopathy. TCR beta CDR3 regions were amplified from RNA transcripts. HTBI primers were employed in a first-round RT-PCR of the TCR CDR3. One entry per CDR3 protein results from TCRdb running MiXCR on the multiplex PCR reads. Of 340,000 or so distinct CDR3 sequences listed, approximately 22% are singletons. What was sequenced was blood. The origin of the receptors is a woman between 50 and 59 years old with Graves' hyperthyroidism.

CDR3 nucleotides: TGTGCCAGCAGTGAAAGGAGGGGACTAGCCAAAAACATTCAGTACTTC. Translated: CASSERRGLAKNIQYF. The gene calls are TRBV2 and TRBJ2-4; possibly TRBD2 for D (6 bases). V was cut by 2 bases and J by 0 bases, with 11 bases left in between. Germline V lookup: CDR1 SNHLY, CDR2 FYNNEI. The CDR3 spans 16 residues.

The chain couples TRBV3-1 to TRBJ1-4; D is undetermined. Per germline, CDR1 LGHDT and CDR2 YNNKEL (reference sequence). CDR3 length: 13 residues. V lost 5 bases and J lost 5, with 9 bases in between. In DNA, the CDR3 is TGTGCCAGCAGCGCCGGGAGGAATGAAAAACTGTTTTTT. It specifies CASSAGRNEKLFF.

V and J are TRBV6-5 and TRBJ1-3, with D possibly matching TRBD1 (5 bases). V gave up 2 bases and J gave up 4 bases, with 12 bases separating them. The CDR3 covers 15 residues. Germline loops: CDR1 MNHEY, CDR2 SVGAGI. Here the CDR3 reads CASSYILGAGNTIYF. The CDR3 DNA reads TGTGCCAGCAGTTACATCCTAGGGGCCGGAAACACCATATATTTT.

This clonotype occurred many times. The chain is built from TRBV11-1 and TRBJ2-7, with D perhaps matching TRBD1 or TRBD2 (5 bases each). The length of the CDR3 is 15 residues. V lost 1 base and J 3 bases, leaving 13 bases between the germline ends. The germline V gene encodes CDR1 SGHAT and CDR2 FQDESV (reference sequence). DNA for the CDR3: TGTGCCAGCAGCTTAGTAGGGGACCGATTCTACGAGCAGTACTTC. It encodes CASSLVGDRFYEQYF.

This clonotype was recorded at least ten times. This chain uses TRBV18 with TRBJ2-3; 10 bases fit TRBD1. Germline V CDR1 and CDR2: KGHSH, LQKENI. The ends lost 2 bases at V and 4 bases at J; junction bases unmatched: 3. This CDR3 contains 15 residues. This chain's CDR3 is CASSPGTGEADTQYF. In DNA, the CDR3 is TGTGCCAGCTCACCAGGGACAGGGGAAGCAGATACGCAGTATTTT.

This clonotype was picked up many times. J is TRBJ2-1 and V is TRBV11-2; TRBD2 agrees at 8 bases. The germline V gene encodes CDR1 SGHAT and CDR2 FQNNGV. The J segment lost 8 bases and the V segment lost 3 bases, leaving 15 bases of the junction unmatched. The CDR3 covers 17 residues. CDR3 protein: CASSFPGRGGARDEQFF. CDR3 sequence (DNA): TGTGCCAGCAGCTTCCCCGGGAGGGGGGGAGCTCGGGATGAGCAGTTCTTC.

There are a few counts of this clonotype. The chain uses TRBV19 and TRBJ2-7, with 9 bases lining up with TRBD1. The CDR3 totals 14 residues. The germline CDR1 and CDR2 sequences are LNHDA and SQIVND (reference sequence). Trimming removed 5 bases from V and 0 bases from J; junction bases left unmatched: 2. Here the CDR3 DNA reads TGTGCCAGTAGTGAGGGACAGGGCTCCTACGAGCAGTACTTC. Encoded protein: CASSEGQGSYEQYF.

This clonotype has just a few counts. The CDR3 sequence is CASSLRWADGYTF. In DNA, the CDR3 is TGCGCCAGCAGCTTGCGGTGGGCAGATGGCTACACCTTC. The chain employs TRBV5-1 and TRBJ1-2; no reliable D call. The germline V and J ends were trimmed by 1 base and 6 bases, with 10 bases remaining between them. The CDR3 sequence is 13 residues long. The germline V gene has CDR1 SGHRS and CDR2 YFSETQ. The complete variable domain, with remaining parts taken from reference TRBV5-1 and TRBJ1-2, reads KAGVTQTPRYLIKTRGQQVTLSCSPISGHRSVSWYQQTPGQGLQFLFEYFSETQRNKGNFPGRFSGRQFSNSRSEMNVSTLELGDSALYLCASSLRWADGYTFGSGTRLTVV.

This clonotype was recorded many times. The rearrangement links TRBV11-2 to TRBJ1-1; D is undetermined. This CDR3 contains 11 residues. The V end lost 3 bases, the J end lost 7 bases, and 6 bases lay between the germline ends. Germline V lookup: CDR1 SGHAT, CDR2 FQNNGV. CDR3 region: CASSFLREAFF. For the CDR3, the DNA is TGTGCCAGCAGCTTTTTACGTGAAGCTTTCTTT.

Many counts were recorded for this clonotype. The rearrangement uses TRBV30 and TRBJ2-7; 7 bases map to TRBD1. The CDR3 has 15 amino acids. V lost 2 bases, J lost 3 bases, and 10 bases stayed unmatched. CDR1 is GTSNPN and CDR2 is SVGIG in the germline V gene (reference sequence). The CDR3 is CAWSLVRGQSYEQYF. The DNA for the CDR3 is TGTGCCTGGAGTTTAGTACGGGGACAGAGCTACGAGCAGTACTTC.

This chain joins TRBV2 and TRBJ1-2; 9 bases are a match to TRBD1. CDR3 length: 14 amino acids. V dropped 4 bases and J dropped 4; count of bases not matched to a gene: 4. Germline V gene data show CDR1 as SNHLY and CDR2 as FYNNEI. CDR3 sequence: CASSADRGGYGYTF. CDR3 in DNA: TGTGCCAGCAGTGCGGACAGGGGAGGCTATGGCTACACCTTC.

This clonotype showed up many times. The chain links TRBV7-3 to TRBJ2-2, with TRBD1 matching 8 bases. The CDR3 contains 14 residues. Germline CDR1 and CDR2: SGHTA and FQGTGA. V shed 5 bases and J 2 bases; nucleotides not matched to a gene: 1. The CDR3 coding sequence is TGTGCCAGCAGCCCAGGGGGCAACACCGGGGAGCTGTTTTTT. This encodes CASSPGGNTGELFF.

The genes are TRBV20-1 and TRBJ2-7; 10 bases are a match to TRBD1. Germline values: CDR1 DFQATT, CDR2 SNEGSKA (reference sequence). Trimming removed 6 bases from V and 2 bases from J; junction bases left unmatched: 10. The CDR3 is made up of 15 amino acids. For the CDR3, the DNA is TGCAGTGCCACGCTGACCGGGACAGGGGCCTACGAGCAGTACTTC. Protein sequence: CSATLTGTGAYEQYF.

This clonotype has a count of ten or more. This chain joins TRBV2 and TRBJ1-2; a possible D gene is TRBD1 (6 bases). The CDR3 has 13 residues. V lost 4 bases and J lost 4, with 10 bases in between. Germline V lookup: CDR1 SNHLY, CDR2 FYNNEI. The DNA for the CDR3 is TGTGCCAGCAGTGTTCAGGGGTCCTATGGCTACACCTTC. It yields the protein CASSVQGSYGYTF.

The chain couples TRBV2 to TRBJ1-5; D remains ambiguous. The V and J ends lost 7 bases and 0 bases respectively, with 13 bases between them. The CDR3 extends over 15 amino acids. Per germline, CDR1 SNHLY and CDR2 FYNNEI. The CDR3 coding sequence is TGTGCCAGCACAAGGACTCCCTCTAGCAATCAGCCCCAGCATTTT. This sequence encodes CASTRTPSSNQPQHF. Full variable domain (missing parts from reference TRBV2 and TRBJ1-5): EPEVTQTPSHQVTQMGQEVILRCVPISNHLYFYWYRQILGQKVEFLVSFYNNEISEKSEIFDDQFSVERPDGSNFTLKIRSTKLEDSAMYFCASTRTPSSNQPQHFGDGTRLSIL.

At least ten counts were recorded for this clonotype. The chain links TRBV20-1 to TRBJ1-1; unclear D gene. Deletions cut 3 bases from V and 7 bases from J, with 18 bases between. CDR1 and CDR2 (germline): DFQATT, SNEGSKA (reference sequence). The CDR3 extends over 14 amino acids. The CDR3 sequence is CSARAIDLRGEAFF. CDR3 nucleotides: TGCAGTGCTAGGGCTATAGACCTCCGGGGTGAAGCTTTCTTT.

This clonotype showed up many times. The chain has TRBV18 and TRBJ2-5; D remains unclear. This CDR3 is built from 13 residues. Germline values: CDR1 KGHSH, CDR2 LQKENI. Trimming left V 6 bases short and J 2 bases short, with 10 bases between. CDR3 amino acids: CASSPVIQETQYF. CDR3 coding DNA: TGTGCCAGCTCCCCTGTGATACAAGAGACCCAGTACTTC.

This clonotype was counted many times. The chain carries TRBV27 and TRBJ1-1; D perhaps matches TRBD1 (6 bases). In germline, CDR1 is MNHEY, CDR2 SMNVEV (reference sequence). The CDR3 length is 13 residues. The V and J ends lost 8 bases and 5 bases respectively, with 15 bases between them. The CDR3 coding sequence is TGTGCCAGCTATAGGACAGCCCCTACTGAAGCTTTCTTT. Its translation: CASYRTAPTEAFF.

This rearrangement joins TRBV20-1 to TRBJ2-5, with D tentatively TRBD2 (7 bases). This CDR3 has 14 amino acids. Trimming pared 2 bases from V and 1 base from J, leaving 11 bases between. In germline, CDR1 is DFQATT, CDR2 SNEGSKA (reference sequence). CDR3 residues: CSARRGGPQETQYF. The CDR3 bases are TGCAGTGCTAGAAGGGGGGGCCCCCAAGAGACCCAGTACTTC.

In regard to this clonotype: This could be a read error, since a much larger clone is one nucleotide away. As DNA, the CDR3 is TGTGCCAGCAGACAGTATAACTATGGCTACACCTTC. Amino acid sequence: CASRQYNYGYTF. The V and J genes are TRBV28 and TRBJ1-2, with unresolved D. Trimming stripped 6 bases from V and 1 base from J, with 6 bases between. Germline V gene sequence: CDR1 MDHEN, CDR2 SYDVKM. The CDR3 runs to 12 residues.

This clonotype showed up many times. V is TRBV10-3 and J is TRBJ1-1; D possibly corresponds to TRBD1 (5 bases). The CDR3 contains 13 residues. V lost 8 bases and J 3 bases, leaving 13 bases between the germline ends. Per germline, CDR1 ENHRY and CDR2 SYGVKD. This CDR3 is CAIASRGDTEAFF. The DNA for the CDR3 is TGTGCCATCGCCTCGAGGGGCGACACTGAAGCTTTCTTT.

This clonotype was picked up many times. The V gene is TRBV7-9, the J gene TRBJ1-1, with unresolved D. This CDR3 spans 16 amino acids. V gave up 3 bases and J gave up 4 bases, with 18 bases separating them. CDR1 is SEHNR, CDR2 FQNEAQ, per germline (reference sequence). The CDR3 DNA is TGTGCCAGCAGCTTTGGGGATATCGCGCGTAGCACTGAAGCTTTCTTT. Translating it yields CASSFGDIARSTEAFF. Together with reference TRBV7-9 and TRBJ1-1, the CDR3 gives the full variable domain: DTGVSQNPRHKITKRGQNVTFRCDPISEHNRLYWYRQTLGQGPEFLTYFQNEAQLEKSRLLSDRFSAERPKGSFSTLEIQRTEQGDSAMYLCASSFGDIARSTEAFFGQGTRLTVV.

V gene TRBV2 combines with J gene TRBJ2-7; a weak D match, TRBD1 (6 bases). V lost 6 bases and J lost 3, with 15 bases in between. CDR3 length equals 14 residues. The germline CDR1 and CDR2 sequences are SNHLY and FYNNEI. CDR3 nucleotide sequence: TGTGCCAGCAGCAAGACAGGACAGCGCTACGAGCAGTACTTC. This encodes CASSKTGQRYEQYF.

This clonotype was recorded many times. The V call is TRBV3-1, the J call TRBJ2-5, with 8 bases lining up with TRBD1. CDR1 is LGHDT, CDR2 YNNKEL, per germline (reference sequence). V lost 6 bases, J lost 4 bases, and 7 bases stayed unmatched. CDR3 length: 14 residues. As DNA, the CDR3 is TGTGCCAGCAGTTTAGGCAGGGGGCGAGAGACCCAGTACTTC. It yields the protein CASSLGRGRETQYF.

This clonotype has a handful of counts. The chain recombines TRBV5-8 with TRBJ1-2, with a possible D match to TRBD1 (6 bases). Germline V gene lookup returns CDR1 SGHTS and CDR2 YDEGEE. This CDR3 spans 15 amino acids. V lost 4 bases to trimming and J lost 0 bases, with 13 bases between them. The CDR3: CASSPRGQSNYGYTF. As DNA, the CDR3 is TGTGCCAGCAGCCCCCGGGGGCAGTCTAACTATGGCTACACCTTC.

In this sample, this clonotype turned up many times. The V and J genes are TRBV30 and TRBJ2-3; the D gene is possibly TRBD2 (6 bases). CDR1 and CDR2 from the germline V gene are GTSNPN and SVGIG (reference sequence). The CDR3 has 14 amino acids. V gave up 0 bases and J gave up 3 bases, with 10 bases separating them. The CDR3 nucleotides are TGTGCCTGGAGTGTCGGGAGCAGGACAGATACGCAGTATTTT. As protein: CAWSVGSRTDTQYF. Together with reference TRBV30 and TRBJ2-3, the CDR3 gives the full variable domain: SQTIHQWPATLVQPVGSPLSLECTVEGTSNPNLYWYRQAAGRGLQLLFYSVGIGQISSEVPQNLSASRPQDRQFILSSKKLLLSDSGFYLCAWSVGSRTDTQYFGPGTRLTVL.

Notes on this clonotype: Possible read error: a much larger clone is one base away. V gene TRBV19 combines with J gene TRBJ2-2, with D hard to call. The CDR3 is made up of 14 amino acids. The germline CDR1 and CDR2 sequences are LNHDA and SQIVND (reference sequence). CDR3 sequence reads: CASSNVGNAGELFF. In nucleotides, the CDR3 is TGTGCCAGTAGTAACGTGGGGAACGCCGGGGAGCTGTTTTTT.

This clonotype appeared many times. This rearrangement joins TRBV15 to TRBJ2-2, with 9 bases identical to TRBD1. V shed 1 base, J shed 7 bases, and the junction held 7 bases outside the gene matches. In germline, CDR1 is LNHNV, CDR2 YYDKDF (reference sequence). The CDR3 loop spans 16 amino acids. The CDR3 loop reads CATSRVGTGTGGELFF. DNA of the CDR3: TGTGCCACCAGCAGAGTCGGGACAGGGACGGGCGGGGAGCTGTTTTTT.

In this sample, this clonotype turned up many times. J is TRBJ2-7 and V is TRBV2; perhaps TRBD1 as D (5 bases). The CDR3 loop spans 13 amino acids. V was shortened by 1 base and J by 3 bases, with 7 bases between the two germline ends. CDR1 and CDR2 from the germline V gene are SNHLY and FYNNEI. CDR3 nucleotides: TGTGCCAGCAGTGAAGGGGGCCGCTACGAGCAGTACTTC. It is translated as CASSEGGRYEQYF.

In this sample, this clonotype turned up a few times. V gene TRBV5-6 combines with J gene TRBJ2-3; D possibly matches TRBD1 or TRBD2 (5 bases each). This CDR3 is built from 17 residues. Germline V gene lookup returns CDR1 SGHDT and CDR2 YYEEEE. Trimming took off 4 bases at V and 3 bases at J, with 21 bases between the two ends. The CDR3, as DNA: TGTGCCAGCAGCGGTTACCCTCCGGGACGAGCGACAGATACGCAGTATTTT. Translating it yields CASSGYPPGRATDTQYF. Together with reference TRBV5-6 and TRBJ2-3, the CDR3 gives the full variable domain: DAGVTQSPTHLIKTRGQQVTLRCSPKSGHDTVSWYQQALGQGPQFIFQYYEEEERQRGNFPDRFSGHQFPNYSSELNVNALLLGDSALYLCASSGYPPGRATDTQYFGPGTRLTVL.

The V gene is TRBV15, the J gene TRBJ1-5, with 10 bases fitting TRBD1. Germline-derived CDR1 and CDR2 are LNHNV and YYDKDF (reference sequence). With 5 bases clipped from V and 0 bases from J, the junction kept 7 bases outside the gene matches. The CDR3 spans 17 residues. The CDR3 bases are TGTGCCACCAGCGGGGGACAGGGGCTTTATAGCAATCAGCCCCAGCATTTT. Protein sequence: CATSGGQGLYSNQPQHF.